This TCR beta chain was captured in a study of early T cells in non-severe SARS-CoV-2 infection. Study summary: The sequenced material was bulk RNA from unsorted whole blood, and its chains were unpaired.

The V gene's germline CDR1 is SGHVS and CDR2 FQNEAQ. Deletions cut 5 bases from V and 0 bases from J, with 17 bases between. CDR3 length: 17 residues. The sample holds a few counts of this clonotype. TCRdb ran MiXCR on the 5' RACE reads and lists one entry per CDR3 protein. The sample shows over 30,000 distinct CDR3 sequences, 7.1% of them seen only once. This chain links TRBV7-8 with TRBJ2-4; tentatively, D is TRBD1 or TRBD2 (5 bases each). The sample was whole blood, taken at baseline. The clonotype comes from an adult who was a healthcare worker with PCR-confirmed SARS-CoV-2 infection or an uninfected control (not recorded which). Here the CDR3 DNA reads TGTGCCAGCAGCAGTGGGGCCGGGACGTCAGCCAAAAACATTCAGTACTTC. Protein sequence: CASSSGAGTSAKNIQYF.